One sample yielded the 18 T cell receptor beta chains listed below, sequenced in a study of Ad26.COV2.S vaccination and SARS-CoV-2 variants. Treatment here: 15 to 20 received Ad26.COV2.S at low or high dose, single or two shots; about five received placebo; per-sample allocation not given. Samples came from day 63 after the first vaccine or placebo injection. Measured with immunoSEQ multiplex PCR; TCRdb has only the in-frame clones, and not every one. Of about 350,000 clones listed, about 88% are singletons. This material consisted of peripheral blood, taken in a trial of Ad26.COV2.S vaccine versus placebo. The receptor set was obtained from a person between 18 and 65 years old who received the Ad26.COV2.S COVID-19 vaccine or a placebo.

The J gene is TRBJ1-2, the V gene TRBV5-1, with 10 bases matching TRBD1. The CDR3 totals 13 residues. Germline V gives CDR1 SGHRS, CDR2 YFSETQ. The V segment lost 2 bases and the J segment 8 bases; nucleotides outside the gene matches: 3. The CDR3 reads CASSLGDRGGYTF. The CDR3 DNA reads TGCGCCAGCAGCTTAGGGGACAGGGGCGGCTACACCTTC. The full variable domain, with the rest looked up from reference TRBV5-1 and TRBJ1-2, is KAGVTQTPRYLIKTRGQQVTLSCSPISGHRSVSWYQQTPGQGLQFLFEYFSETQRNKGNFPGRFSGRQFSNSRSEMNVSTLELGDSALYLCASSLGDRGGYTFGSGTRLTVV.

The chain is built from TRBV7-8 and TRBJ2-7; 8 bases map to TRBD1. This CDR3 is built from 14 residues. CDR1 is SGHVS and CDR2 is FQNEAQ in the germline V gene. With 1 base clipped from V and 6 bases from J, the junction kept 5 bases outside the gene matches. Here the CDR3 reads CASSLGDRLSEQYF. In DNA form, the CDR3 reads TGTGCCAGCAGCTTAGGGGACAGGTTGTCCGAGCAGTACTTC.

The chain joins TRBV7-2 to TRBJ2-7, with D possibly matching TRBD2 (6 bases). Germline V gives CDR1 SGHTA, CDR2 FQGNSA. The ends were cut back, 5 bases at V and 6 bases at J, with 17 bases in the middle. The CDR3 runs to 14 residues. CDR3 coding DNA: TGTGCCAGCAGCCCGGAGGGCGGTCCGGGCGAGCAGTACTTC. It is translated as CASSPEGGPGEQYF.

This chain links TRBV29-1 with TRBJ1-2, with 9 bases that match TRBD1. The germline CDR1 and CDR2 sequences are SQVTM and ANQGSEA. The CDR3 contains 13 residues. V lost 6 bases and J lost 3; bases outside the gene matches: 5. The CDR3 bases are TGCAGCGTCGCCGACAGGGGGGACTATGGCTACACCTTC. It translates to CSVADRGDYGYTF.

The CDR3 loop reads CASSARVQENTEAFF. In DNA form, the CDR3 reads TGTGCCAGCAGCGCGCGAGTACAGGAGAACACTGAAGCTTTCTTT. The chain couples TRBV5-4 to TRBJ1-1; a possible D gene is TRBD1 (5 bases). V was shortened by 4 bases and J by 1 base, with 14 bases between the two germline ends. Germline V lookup: CDR1 SGHNT, CDR2 YYREEE (reference sequence). The CDR3 has 15 amino acids.

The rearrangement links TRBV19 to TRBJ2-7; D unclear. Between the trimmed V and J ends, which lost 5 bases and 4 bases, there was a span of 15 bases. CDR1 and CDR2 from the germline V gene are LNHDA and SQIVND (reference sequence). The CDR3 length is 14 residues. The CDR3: CASSPPGVVYEQYF. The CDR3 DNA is TGTGCCAGTAGTCCCCCTGGGGTTGTTTACGAGCAGTACTTC.

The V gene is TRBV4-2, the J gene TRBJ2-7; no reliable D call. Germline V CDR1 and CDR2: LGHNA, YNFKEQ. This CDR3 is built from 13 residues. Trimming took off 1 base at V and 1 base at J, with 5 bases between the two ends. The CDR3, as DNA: TGTGCCAGCAGCCAAGCTGTTTCCTACGAGCAGTACTTC. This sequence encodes CASSQAVSYEQYF.

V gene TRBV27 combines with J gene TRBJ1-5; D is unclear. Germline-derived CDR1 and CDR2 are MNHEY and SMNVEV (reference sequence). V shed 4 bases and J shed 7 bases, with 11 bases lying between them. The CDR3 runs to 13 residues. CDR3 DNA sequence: TGTGCCAGCAGTTCCTCATCGGGACAGCCCCAGCATTTT. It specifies CASSSSSGQPQHF.

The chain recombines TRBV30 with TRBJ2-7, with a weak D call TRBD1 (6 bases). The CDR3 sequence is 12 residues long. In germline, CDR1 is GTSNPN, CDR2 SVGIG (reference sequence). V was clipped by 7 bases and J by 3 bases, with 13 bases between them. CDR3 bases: TGTGCCTTAACAGGGTTTCGCTACGAGCAGTACTTC. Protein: CALTGFRYEQYF.

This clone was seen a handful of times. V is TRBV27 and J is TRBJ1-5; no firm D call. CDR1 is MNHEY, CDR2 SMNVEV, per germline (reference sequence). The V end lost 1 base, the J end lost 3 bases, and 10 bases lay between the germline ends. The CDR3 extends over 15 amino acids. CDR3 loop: CASSLWPRNNQPQHF. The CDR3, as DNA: TGTGCCAGCAGTTTATGGCCCAGGAACAATCAGCCCCAGCATTTT.

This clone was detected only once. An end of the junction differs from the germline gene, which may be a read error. CDR3 in amino acids: CASSLDRDNEKLFF. CDR3 bases: TGTGCCAGCAGTTTGGACAGAGATAATGAAAAACTGTTTTTT. The chain has TRBV5-4 and TRBJ1-4, with D possibly being TRBD1 (6 bases). Germline CDR1 is SGHNT and CDR2 is YYREEE (reference sequence). The CDR3 totals 14 residues.

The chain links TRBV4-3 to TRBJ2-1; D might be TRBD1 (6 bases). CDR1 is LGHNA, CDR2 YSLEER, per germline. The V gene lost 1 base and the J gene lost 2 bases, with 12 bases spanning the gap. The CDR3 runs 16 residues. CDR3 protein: CASSQGRGGAYNEQFF. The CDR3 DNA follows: TGCGCCAGCAGCCAAGGTCGAGGGGGTGCCTACAATGAGCAGTTCTTC.

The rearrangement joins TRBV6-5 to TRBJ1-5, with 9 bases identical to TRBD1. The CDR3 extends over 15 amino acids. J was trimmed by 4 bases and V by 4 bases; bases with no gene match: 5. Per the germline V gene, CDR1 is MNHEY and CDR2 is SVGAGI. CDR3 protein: CASSFSGQGNQPQHF. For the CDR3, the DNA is TGTGCCAGCAGTTTTTCGGGACAGGGTAATCAGCCCCAGCATTTT.

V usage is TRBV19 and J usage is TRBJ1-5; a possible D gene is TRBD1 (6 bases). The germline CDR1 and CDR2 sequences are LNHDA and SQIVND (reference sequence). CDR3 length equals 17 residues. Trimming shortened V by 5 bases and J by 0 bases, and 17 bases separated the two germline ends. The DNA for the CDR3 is TGTGCCAGTAGTCAACCGGTCGGACAGACTAGCAATCAGCCCCAGCATTTT. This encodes CASSQPVGQTSNQPQHF.

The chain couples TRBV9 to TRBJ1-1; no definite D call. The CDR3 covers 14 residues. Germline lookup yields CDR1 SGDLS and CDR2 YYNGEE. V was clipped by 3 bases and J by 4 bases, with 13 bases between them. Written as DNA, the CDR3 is TGTGCCAGCAGCGACGGGGTGAGCGGCACTGAAGCTTTCTTT. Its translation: CASSDGVSGTEAFF.

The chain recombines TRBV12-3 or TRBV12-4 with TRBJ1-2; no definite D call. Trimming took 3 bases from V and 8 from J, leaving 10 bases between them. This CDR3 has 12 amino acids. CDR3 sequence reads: CASSFRVSGYTF. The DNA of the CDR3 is TGTGCCAGCAGTTTTCGCGTATCGGGCTACACCTTC.

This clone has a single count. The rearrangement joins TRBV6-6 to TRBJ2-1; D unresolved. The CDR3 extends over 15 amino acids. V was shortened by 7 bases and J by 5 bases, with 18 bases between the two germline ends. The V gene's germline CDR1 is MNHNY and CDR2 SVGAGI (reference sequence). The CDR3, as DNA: TGTGCCAGCACCCAAACGAAGATGGGAAACAATGAGCAGTTCTTC. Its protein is CASTQTKMGNNEQFF.

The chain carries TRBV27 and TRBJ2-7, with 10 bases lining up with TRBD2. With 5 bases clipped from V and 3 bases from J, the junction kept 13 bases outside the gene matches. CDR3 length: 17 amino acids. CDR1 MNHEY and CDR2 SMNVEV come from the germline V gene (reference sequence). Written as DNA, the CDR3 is TGTGCCAGCAGTCGATCCCTCACTAGCGGGGAATACTACGAGCAGTACTTC. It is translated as CASSRSLTSGEYYEQYF.